This T cell receptor (beta chain) came from a study of blood T cell repertoires in COVID-19. Profiling relied on immunoSEQ multiplex PCR, and the TCRdb table lists in-frame clones only, not all of them. The repertoire holds some 250,000 clones, with around nine tenths as singletons. This CDR3 is built from 14 residues. Trimming stripped 6 bases from V and 0 bases from J, with 9 bases between. Germline V gene lookup returns CDR1 SNHLY and CDR2 FYNNEI. J is TRBJ1-5 and V is TRBV2; D is perhaps TRBD1 (6 bases). The sequence was obtained from a woman aged 60-75 years with COVID-19, enrolled during active disease. Sequenced material: peripheral blood. The CDR3 loop is CASRDSYSNQPQHF. CDR3 bases: TGTGCCAGCAGGGACAGTTATAGCAATCAGCCCCAGCATTTT.